A selection of T cell receptor beta chains follows, all from one sample in a study of beta chain features in type 1 diabetes. Assay: immunoSEQ multiplex PCR; the TCRdb copy retains only in-frame clones and omits some. Among 40,000 to 45,000 clones listed, about 52% were seen once. The sequenced material came from central memory CD4+ T cells from blood. Receptor source: a woman in her late teens or twenties in good health. Both conserved end residues are part of each CDR3. Fields, in order: D gene, clone size, J gene, V gene, CDR3 DNA, CDR3 protein. The D gene is left open where the match is weak. Clone size is not always given. Where it is, it says once, few, many or a class for expanded clones.

-	-	TRBJ1-2	TRBV30	TGTGCCTGGACCCCGGCAGGCTATGGCTACACCTTC	CAWTPAGYGYTF
-	-	TRBJ1-5	TRBV18	TGTGCCAGCTCAGCCATTGGGGGGGGAGAGAATCAGCCCCAGCATTTT	CASSAIGGGENQPQHF
-	-	TRBJ1-1	TRBV21-1	TGTGCCAGCAGCGGCGGGGGGGGGACTGAAGCTTTCTTT	CASSGGGGTEAFF
-	-	TRBJ1-6	TRBV5-1	TGCGCCAGCAGCTTGGGACAGAATATCAATTCACCCCTCCACTTT	CASSLGQNINSPLHF
TRBD1	many	TRBJ1-1	TRBV6-1	TGTGCCAGCAGTGAGGAGGGACAGGAAGGGCCTACTGGAGGCACTGAAGCTTTCTTT	CASSEEGQEGPTGGTEAFF
-	-	TRBJ2-7	TRBV2	TGTGCCAGCAAGGGTGGAGGGGTATACTACGAGCAGTACTTC	CASKGGGVYYEQYF
TRBD2	-	TRBJ2-1	TRBV18	TGTGCCAGCTCGGAAGCGGGGGGGGAGAATGAGCAGTTCTTC	CASSEAGGENEQFF
TRBD2	-	TRBJ2-1	TRBV27	TGTGCCAGCAGTTTACTGGGACTAGCGGAGAGAGGTGAGCAGTTCTTC	CASSLLGLAERGEQFF
-	-	TRBJ1-1	TRBV7-9	TGTGCCAGCACAAAGGTAACCAGCCGCGGGGTTCCCATGAACACTGAAGCTTTCTTT	CASTKVTSRGVPMNTEAFF
-	once	TRBJ2-5	TRBV30	TGTGCCTGGCGGAGGGACGGACCCCAAGAGACCCAGTACTTC	CAWRRDGPQETQYF
-	few	TRBJ2-3	TRBV5-6	TGTGCCAGCAGCCCGTGGGCAGAGGATACGCAGTATTTT	CASSPWAEDTQYF
TRBD1	-	TRBJ1-2	TRBV29-1	TGCAGCGTTGGGGGGACAGGACACTATGGCTACACCTTC	CSVGGTGHYGYTF
TRBD1	-	TRBJ1-3	TRBV18	TGTGCCAGCTCACCCGAGACAGGGGGCTCTGGAAACACCATATATTTT	CASSPETGGSGNTIYF
-	-	TRBJ1-1	TRBV6-1	TGTGCCAGCAGATATTCAGAGAACACTGAAGCTTTCTTT	CASRYSENTEAFF
-	few	TRBJ1-2	TRBV19	TGTGCCAGTAGGACGGGAAACTATGGCTACACCTTC	CASRTGNYGYTF
TRBD2	-	TRBJ2-5	TRBV5-4	TGTGCCAGCAGCTTGGGCGGGGGGATCCAAGAGACCCAGTACTTC	CASSLGGGIQETQYF
TRBD2	-	TRBJ2-5	TRBV5-4	TGTGCCAGCAGCGAAGGACTAGCGGGAGGGTACGAGGAGACCCAGTACTTC	CASSEGLAGGYEETQYF
-	few	TRBJ2-1	TRBV7-9	TGTGCCAGCAGCTTTTGGGTCGGTAGCGCTTCGTTCAATGAGCAGTTCTTC	CASSFWVGSASFNEQFF
-	-	TRBJ1-1	TRBV6-6	TGTGCCAGCAGATCCCGGGATCACATGAACACTGAAGCTTTCTTT	CASRSRDHMNTEAFF
TRBD2	-	TRBJ2-7	TRBV10-3	TGTGCCAGCGGGACTAGCGTCTACGAGCAGTACTTC	CASGTSVYEQYF
-	once	TRBJ1-1	TRBV2	TGTGCCAGCACGGGGGGCATGAACACTGAAGCTTTCTTT	CASTGGMNTEAFF
-	-	TRBJ1-1	TRBV6-1	TGTGCCAGCAATGGACAGATGAACACTGAAGCTTTCTTT	CASNGQMNTEAFF
-	-	TRBJ2-2	TRBV7-7	TGTGCTAGCAGCCCCACAGAGACCACCGGGGAGCTGTTTTTT	CASSPTETTGELFF
TRBD2	-	TRBJ2-3	TRBV5-1	TGCGCCAGCAGCTCCTGGACTAGCGGGAGCGATACGCAGTATTTT	CASSSWTSGSDTQYF
TRBD1	-	TRBJ2-5	TRBV7-9	TGTGCCAGCAGTAACCCGGGACAGACACAAGAGACCCAGTACTTC	CASSNPGQTQETQYF
-	-	TRBJ1-6	TRBV7-6	TGTGCCAGCAGCTTAGACCCACAGGGAGAGCTACGGTCACCCCTCCACTTT	CASSLDPQGELRSPLHF
TRBD1	-	TRBJ2-5	TRBV6-6	TGTGCCAGCAGCCCAGACAGGGGGTATGAGACCCAGTACTTC	CASSPDRGYETQYF
TRBD1	few	TRBJ1-1	TRBV7-2	TGTGCCAGCAGCTCGACGACAGGGCTACACACTGAAGCTTTCTTT	CASSSTTGLHTEAFF
TRBD1	once	TRBJ2-7	TRBV6-5	TGTGCCAGCAGTGACAGGGGCGAGCAGTACTTC	CASSDRGEQYF
-	-	TRBJ1-3	TRBV19	TGTGCCAGTAAGGATGTCAGGCCTGGAAACACCATATATTTT	CASKDVRPGNTIYF
-	-	TRBJ1-2	TRBV6-5	TGTGCCAGCAGTTACTATGGACAAAACTATGGCTACACCTTC	CASSYYGQNYGYTF
-	-	TRBJ1-1	TRBV19	TGTGCCAGTAGTATCGCAAGGGGCCGGACTGAAGCTTTCTTT	CASSIARGRTEAFF
-	few	TRBJ1-1	TRBV5-6	TGTGCCAGCAGAAGAAGACAAGGGAACACTGAAGCTTTCTTT	CASRRRQGNTEAFF
TRBD1	-	TRBJ1-2	TRBV5-1	TGCGCCAGCAGCTTATTCACAGGGGAAGGCTACACCTTC	CASSLFTGEGYTF
-	-	TRBJ2-7	TRBV2	TGTGCCAGCAGTGAACGTGCTGGCCACGAGCAGTACTTC	CASSERAGHEQYF
TRBD1	-	TRBJ1-5	TRBV6-5	TGTGCCAGCAGTTCGATGGACAGGAATCAGCCCCAGCATTTT	CASSSMDRNQPQHF
-	-	TRBJ2-7	TRBV6-1	TGTGCCAGCAGTGAAGATGCCGAACGGGGGTCGTACTTC	CASSEDAERGSYF
-	-	TRBJ2-7	TRBV6-1	TGTGCCAGCAGCCCCGGTCCGGGCGAGCAGTACTTC	CASSPGPGEQYF
-	-	TRBJ1-3	TRBV30	TGTGCCTGGACCACCGGGACTGCCATATATTTT	CAWTTGTAIYF
-	-	TRBJ2-3	TRBV7-3	TGTGCCAGCAGCTTAACATATATAGATACGCAGTATTTT	CASSLTYIDTQYF
-	-	TRBJ1-2	TRBV18	TGTGCCAGCTCACGCAGCAGTGACTCCTATGGCTACACCTTC	CASSRSSDSYGYTF